This T cell receptor beta chain was recovered during a study of cytomegalovirus exposure and HLA in healthy donors. The study, taken as a whole, reports: In a later analysis, HLA-associated beta chains showed higher expansion and lower generation probabilities than comparable chains. Likely technical artifact: a cluster of highly shared sequence variants. Several top significant clusters appeared, in a later analysis, to be linked to common viral pathogens. Most TCRs appeared rarely, but some public TCRs recurred in many donors.

Trimming removed 6 bases from V and 0 bases from J, with 12 bases in between. This CDR3 has 15 amino acids. Per the germline V gene, CDR1 is SNHLY and CDR2 is FYNNEI. About this clone itself: Its specificity is unknown.

Primers: 60 Vbeta forward and 13 Jbeta reverse. Some clones are missing from TCRdb's copy, which holds only in-frame ones; the method was immunoSEQ multiplex PCR. Recorded for this sample: over 65,000 clones. This TCR was recovered from a woman in her 30s in good health and CMV-seronegative. The sample was PBMCs. The chain carries TRBV2 and TRBJ1-3; tentative D call: TRBD1 (5 bases). DNA for the CDR3: TGTGCCAGCAGGCCCGACAGCCCCTCTGGAAACACCATATATTTT. Encoded protein: CASRPDSPSGNTIYF.